This T cell receptor beta chain was found in a study of Tregs in tolerant kidney transplant recipients. Points from the study as a whole: Tolerant patients' donor-specific Tregs expanded beyond overall Tregs, suggesting antigen-driven growth.

In the case of this clone: Its antigen is not identified.

Thawed PBMCs were FACS-sorted into unstimulated CD4+CD25+CD127- regulatory T cells, CD4+CD25- non-regulatory cells, CD4 and CD8 cells. Data came from immunoSEQ multiplex PCR; TCRdb stores just in-frame clones and leaves some out. This sample has roughly 66,000 clones, with 92% found just once. CDR3 size: 18 residues. The germline gives CDR1 SGDLS, CDR2 YYNGEE. V was clipped by 5 bases and J by 1 base, with 19 bases between them. This TCR derives from a human donor who received a combined kidney and bone marrow transplant. The chain uses TRBV9 and TRBJ2-6; perhaps TRBD1 as D (6 bases). The sequencing here drew on CD8+ T cells from blood, taken before the transplant. The CDR3 protein is CASSPVQGYLSGANVLTF. CDR3 coding DNA: TGTGCCAGCAGTCCCGTGCAGGGGTACTTGTCTGGGGCCAACGTCCTGACTTTC.